These T cell receptor beta chains were read from a single sample in a study of blood T cells in healthy people across ages. TCRdb reprocessed the 5' RACE reads via MiXCR and lists one record per CDR3 protein. The table lists more than 1.4 million distinct CDR3 sequences, roughly 45% of them singletons. The sequenced material came from blood. Receptors originate from a woman between 18 and 29 years old in good health. The CDR3 runs from the conserved cysteine through the conserved F or W. D genes are given only for firm matches. Rows give clone size only sometimes, using once, few, many, or a class for an expanded clone.

V gene: TRBV14; D gene: -; J gene: TRBJ2-7; clone size: -; CDR3 DNA: TGTGCCAGCAGCCGGGACGGGACTCCCCTGAGGGAGCAGTACTTC; CDR3 protein: CASSRDGTPLREQYF
V gene: TRBV6-2/TRBV6-3; D gene: TRBD2; J gene: TRBJ2-7; clone size: few; CDR3 DNA: TGTGCCAGCAGGGGACTAGCGGAATCGCAGTACTTC; CDR3 protein: CASRGLAESQYF
V gene: TRBV20-1; D gene: TRBD1; J gene: TRBJ2-5; clone size: few; CDR3 DNA: TGCAGTGCTAGACTCCCACAGGGGGCTGTCGAGACCCAGTACTTC; CDR3 protein: CSARLPQGAVETQYF
V gene: TRBV7-8; D gene: -; J gene: TRBJ2-5; clone size: -; CDR3 DNA: TGTGCCAGCAGCTTACGGACAGTAGTTCAAGAGACCCAGTACTTC; CDR3 protein: CASSLRTVVQETQYF
V gene: TRBV4-1; D gene: -; J gene: TRBJ2-7; clone size: -; CDR3 DNA: TGCGCCAGCAGCCAAGAGGCCTCGAGCTCCTACGAGCAGTACTTC; CDR3 protein: CASSQEASSSYEQYF
V gene: TRBV27; D gene: TRBD1; J gene: TRBJ1-2; clone size: -; CDR3 DNA: TGTGCCAGCAGTGGCCGGGCAACAGGGGGTAACTATGGCTACACCTTC; CDR3 protein: CASSGRATGGNYGYTF
V gene: TRBV12-3/TRBV12-4; D gene: TRBD2; J gene: TRBJ2-1; clone size: -; CDR3 DNA: TGTGCCAGCAGTAGTACTAGCGGGGGAGAGTGGCAGTTCTTC; CDR3 protein: CASSSTSGGEWQFF
V gene: TRBV20-1; D gene: -; J gene: TRBJ2-1; clone size: -; CDR3 DNA: TGCAGTGCTAGAGATAAAGCACTCCTACTCGTCTACAATGAGCAGTTCTTC; CDR3 protein: CSARDKALLLVYNEQFF
V gene: TRBV29-1; D gene: TRBD1; J gene: TRBJ1-4; clone size: few; CDR3 DNA: TGCAGCGTTGCCGGGACAGATGAAAAACTGTTTTTT; CDR3 protein: CSVAGTDEKLFF
V gene: TRBV27; D gene: TRBD2; J gene: TRBJ2-7; clone size: few; CDR3 DNA: TGTGCCAGCAGTTTAATAGCGGGACCAAACCCCTACGAGCAGTACTTC; CDR3 protein: CASSLIAGPNPYEQYF
V gene: TRBV27; D gene: TRBD1; J gene: TRBJ1-2; clone size: -; CDR3 DNA: TGTGCCAGCAGTTCCGGGACAGGACTCTATGGCTACACCTTC; CDR3 protein: CASSSGTGLYGYTF
V gene: TRBV6-5; D gene: -; J gene: TRBJ2-5; clone size: -; CDR3 DNA: TGTGCCAGCAGTTACTCCGGGACGCCTGTCTTGGAGACCCAGTACTTC; CDR3 protein: CASSYSGTPVLETQYF
V gene: TRBV18; D gene: TRBD2; J gene: TRBJ2-7; clone size: few; CDR3 DNA: TGTGCCAGCTCACCGAGACTAGCAGTCATCTACGAGCAGTACTTC; CDR3 protein: CASSPRLAVIYEQYF
V gene: TRBV20-1; D gene: TRBD1; J gene: TRBJ1-1; clone size: few; CDR3 DNA: TGCAGTGTCGTTCCGGGACAGGGAGGTATTGAAGCTTTCTTT; CDR3 protein: CSVVPGQGGIEAFF
V gene: TRBV2; D gene: -; J gene: TRBJ2-7; clone size: -; CDR3 DNA: TGTGCCAGCAGCGGGACAGACGGGACTGACTTCTACGAGCAGTACTTC; CDR3 protein: CASSGTDGTDFYEQYF
V gene: TRBV7-9; D gene: TRBD1; J gene: TRBJ2-1; clone size: -; CDR3 DNA: TGTGCCAGCAGCTTAGCGGGGACCAGGGGGAATGAGCAGTTCTTC; CDR3 protein: CASSLAGTRGNEQFF
V gene: TRBV12-3/TRBV12-4; D gene: TRBD1; J gene: TRBJ1-1; clone size: -; CDR3 DNA: TGTGCCAGCAGTCCAAGACAGGGAGGTGAAGCTTTCTTT; CDR3 protein: CASSPRQGGEAFF
V gene: TRBV20-1; D gene: -; J gene: TRBJ1-6; clone size: -; CDR3 DNA: TGCAGTGCTTCTCAAAGTGGCCAGGGGTGGGGTTCACCCCTCCACTTT; CDR3 protein: CSASQSGQGWGSPLHF
V gene: TRBV20-1; D gene: -; J gene: TRBJ1-2; clone size: -; CDR3 DNA: TGCAGGGCTAGTTCGGGCTATGGCTACACCTTC; CDR3 protein: CRASSGYGYTF
V gene: TRBV10-1; D gene: -; J gene: TRBJ1-2; clone size: -; CDR3 DNA: TGCGCCAGCAGTGAGAACGGGGCCTATGGCTACACCTTC; CDR3 protein: CASSENGAYGYTF
V gene: TRBV20-1; D gene: TRBD2; J gene: TRBJ2-1; clone size: -; CDR3 DNA: TGCAGTGCTAGTGCGGGGGGGAATGAGCAGTTCTTC; CDR3 protein: CSASAGGNEQFF
V gene: TRBV20-1; D gene: -; J gene: TRBJ2-5; clone size: few; CDR3 DNA: TGCAGTGCAAATGAAAAGACCCAGTACTTC; CDR3 protein: CSANEKTQYF
V gene: TRBV6-5; D gene: TRBD2; J gene: TRBJ2-5; clone size: -; CDR3 DNA: TGTGCCAGCAGTTACTCGGGCGGGGGGTCCCAAGAGACCCAGTACTTC; CDR3 protein: CASSYSGGGSQETQYF
V gene: TRBV20-1; D gene: TRBD2; J gene: TRBJ2-1; clone size: -; CDR3 DNA: TGCAGTGCCCTTAGCGGGAGTCTGAATGAGCAGTTCTTC; CDR3 protein: CSALSGSLNEQFF
V gene: TRBV5-5; D gene: -; J gene: TRBJ1-5; clone size: -; CDR3 DNA: TGTGCCAGCAGCCGCGCCGACACCGTAAATCAGCCCCAGCATTTT; CDR3 protein: CASSRADTVNQPQHF
V gene: TRBV6-1; D gene: -; J gene: TRBJ1-6; clone size: -; CDR3 DNA: TGTGCCACCATACTACGGGGTAATTCACCCCTCCACTTT; CDR3 protein: CATILRGNSPLHF
V gene: TRBV27; D gene: TRBD2; J gene: TRBJ2-7; clone size: -; CDR3 DNA: TGTGCCAGCAGTTCCCTGGGACTAGCGGGGGGACTTTACGAGCAGTACTTC; CDR3 protein: CASSSLGLAGGLYEQYF
V gene: TRBV12-3/TRBV12-4; D gene: -; J gene: TRBJ2-1; clone size: -; CDR3 DNA: TGTGCCAGCAGTTTAGGACGGCCACAGTTCTTC; CDR3 protein: CASSLGRPQFF
V gene: TRBV20-1; D gene: -; J gene: TRBJ2-1; clone size: -; CDR3 DNA: TGCAGTGTACGAAGACCGGGAGCCATGGGAAACAATGAGCAGTTCTTC; CDR3 protein: CSVRRPGAMGNNEQFF
V gene: TRBV5-6; D gene: -; J gene: TRBJ2-1; clone size: few; CDR3 DNA: TGTGCCAGCAGCACCCCTCTAACCGGAGCGCAGTTCTTC; CDR3 protein: CASSTPLTGAQFF
V gene: TRBV15; D gene: TRBD2; J gene: TRBJ2-2; clone size: -; CDR3 DNA: TGTGCCACCAGCAGAGATGCGGCTAGCGGGAGTCGGGTCGGGGAGCTGTTTTTT; CDR3 protein: CATSRDAASGSRVGELFF
V gene: TRBV4-1; D gene: TRBD2; J gene: TRBJ2-7; clone size: -; CDR3 DNA: TGCGCCAGCAGTCATGACGGGGGGGCATACGAGCAGTACTTC; CDR3 protein: CASSHDGGAYEQYF
V gene: TRBV2; D gene: -; J gene: TRBJ2-1; clone size: -; CDR3 DNA: TGTGCCAGCAGTGAATCTAGGGCCTCCTACAATGAGCAGTTCTTC; CDR3 protein: CASSESRASYNEQFF
V gene: TRBV29-1; D gene: -; J gene: TRBJ1-5; clone size: few; CDR3 DNA: TGCAGCGTTGAACGGCAGGGGTCGGAGCATTTT; CDR3 protein: CSVERQGSEHF
V gene: TRBV20-1; D gene: -; J gene: TRBJ2-7; clone size: few; CDR3 DNA: TGCAGTGCTAGAGGCCAGGCCGTCTCCTACGAGCAGTACTTC; CDR3 protein: CSARGQAVSYEQYF
V gene: TRBV4-1; D gene: TRBD1; J gene: TRBJ2-6; clone size: few; CDR3 DNA: TGCGCCAGCAGCCAAGATGGGGACAGGGGATTTGGGGCCAACGTCCTGACTTTC; CDR3 protein: CASSQDGDRGFGANVLTF
V gene: TRBV9; D gene: TRBD2; J gene: TRBJ2-1; clone size: few; CDR3 DNA: TGTGCCAGCAGTTTTAGCGGGCTGCACAATGAGCAGTTCTTC; CDR3 protein: CASSFSGLHNEQFF
V gene: TRBV12-3/TRBV12-4; D gene: TRBD2; J gene: TRBJ2-7; clone size: -; CDR3 DNA: TGTGCCGGCAGTTATACTAGCGGGAGGGCGAACGAGCAGTACTTC; CDR3 protein: CAGSYTSGRANEQYF
V gene: TRBV7-9; D gene: -; J gene: TRBJ2-3; clone size: -; CDR3 DNA: TGTGCCAGCAGCCCTAATACGGGGGAATTAGATACGCAGTATTTT; CDR3 protein: CASSPNTGELDTQYF
V gene: TRBV15; D gene: TRBD1; J gene: TRBJ2-3; clone size: few; CDR3 DNA: TGTGCCACCAGGGGACAGGGGGCAACAGATACGCAGTATTTT; CDR3 protein: CATRGQGATDTQYF
V gene: TRBV2; D gene: -; J gene: TRBJ1-1; clone size: few; CDR3 DNA: TGTGCCAGCAGGAGAGCGATGACTGAAGCTTTCTTT; CDR3 protein: CASRRAMTEAFF
V gene: TRBV9; D gene: -; J gene: TRBJ1-1; clone size: -; CDR3 DNA: TGTGCCAGCAGCCCCCCGGGGGCAGGGAACACTGAAGCTTTCTTT; CDR3 protein: CASSPPGAGNTEAFF
V gene: TRBV6-5; D gene: -; J gene: TRBJ1-2; clone size: few; CDR3 DNA: TGTGCCAGCAGTTATGTACGGGGAACTAACTATGGCTACACCTTC; CDR3 protein: CASSYVRGTNYGYTF
V gene: TRBV9; D gene: TRBD1; J gene: TRBJ1-5; clone size: -; CDR3 DNA: TGTGCCAGCAGCTCAGAACAGGGGTTGCAGCCCCAGCATTTT; CDR3 protein: CASSSEQGLQPQHF
V gene: TRBV18; D gene: TRBD1; J gene: TRBJ1-4; clone size: -; CDR3 DNA: TGTGCCAGCTCAATGACAGGGGGCGTTGAAGAAAAACTGTTTTTT; CDR3 protein: CASSMTGGVEEKLFF
V gene: TRBV9; D gene: TRBD2; J gene: TRBJ2-7; clone size: few; CDR3 DNA: TGTGCCAGCAGCCCGCTAGCGGACTCCTACGAGCAGTACTTC; CDR3 protein: CASSPLADSYEQYF
V gene: TRBV7-2; D gene: -; J gene: TRBJ2-4; clone size: few; CDR3 DNA: TGTGCCAGCAGCTTAGTCCCTACAAACCTAGCCAAAAACATTCAGTACTTC; CDR3 protein: CASSLVPTNLAKNIQYF